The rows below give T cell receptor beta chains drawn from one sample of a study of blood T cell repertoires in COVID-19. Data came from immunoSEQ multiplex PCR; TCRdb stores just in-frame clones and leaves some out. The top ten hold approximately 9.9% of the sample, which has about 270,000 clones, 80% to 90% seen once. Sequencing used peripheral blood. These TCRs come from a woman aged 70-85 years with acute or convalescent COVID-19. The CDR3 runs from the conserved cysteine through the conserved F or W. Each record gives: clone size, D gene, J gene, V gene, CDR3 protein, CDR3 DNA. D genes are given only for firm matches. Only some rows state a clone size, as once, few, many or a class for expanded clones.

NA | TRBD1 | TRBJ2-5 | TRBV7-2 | CASSLTGGAVAQYF | TGTGCCAGCAGCTTGACAGGGGGCGCCGTTGCCCAGTACTTC
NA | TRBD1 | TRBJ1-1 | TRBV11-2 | CASSLGGQLRNTEAFF | TGTGCCAGCAGCTTAGGGGGACAGTTGAGGAACACTGAAGCTTTCTTT
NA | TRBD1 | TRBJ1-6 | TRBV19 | CASKGTGNSPLHF | TGTGCCAGTAAGGGGACAGGAAATTCACCCCTCCACTTT
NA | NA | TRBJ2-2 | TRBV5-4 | CASSLGGTNTGELFF | TGTGCCAGCAGCTTGGGGGGGACAAATACCGGGGAGCTGTTTTTT
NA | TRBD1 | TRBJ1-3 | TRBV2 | CASSRDRSSGNTIYF | TGTGCCAGCAGTCGGGACAGGAGCTCTGGAAACACCATATATTTT
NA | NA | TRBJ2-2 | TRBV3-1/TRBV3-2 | CASRDQGKKSGELFF | TGTGCCAGCAGGGATCAGGGAAAAAAATCGGGGGAGCTGTTTTTT
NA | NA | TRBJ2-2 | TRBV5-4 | CASSDQGPGELFF | TGTGCCAGCAGCGATCAGGGCCCCGGGGAGCTGTTTTTT
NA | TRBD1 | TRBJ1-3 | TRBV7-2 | CASSTQGGAGNTIYF | TGTGCCAGCAGCACCCAAGGGGGCGCGGGAAACACCATATATTTT
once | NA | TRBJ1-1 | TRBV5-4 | CASSFDLMRTEAFF | TGTGCCAGCAGTTTCGACCTGATGAGGACTGAAGCTTTCTTT
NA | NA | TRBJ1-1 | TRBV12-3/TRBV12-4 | CASSLTGDTEAFF | TGTGCCAGCAGTTTAACAGGCGACACTGAAGCTTTCTTT
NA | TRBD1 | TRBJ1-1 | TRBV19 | CASGQAVNTEAFF | TGTGCCAGTGGACAGGCGGTGAACACTGAAGCTTTCTTT
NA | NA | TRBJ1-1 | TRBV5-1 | CASSFSGKGNTEAFF | TGCGCCAGCAGCTTCTCAGGGAAAGGGAACACTGAAGCTTTCTTT
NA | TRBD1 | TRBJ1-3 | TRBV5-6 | CASSYRQGSGNTIYF | TGTGCCAGCAGCTACCGACAGGGCTCTGGAAACACCATATATTTT
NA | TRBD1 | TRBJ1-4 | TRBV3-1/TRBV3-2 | CASSRQGAGEKLFF | TGTGCCAGCAGCCGACAGGGGGCCGGAGAAAAACTGTTTTTT
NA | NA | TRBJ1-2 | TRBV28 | CASSLARGGGYTF | TGTGCCAGCAGTTTGGCCCGGGGTGGTGGCTACACCTTC
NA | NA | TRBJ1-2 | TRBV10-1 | CASSERGGYGYTF | TGCGCCAGCAGTGAGAGGGGCGGCTATGGCTACACCTTC
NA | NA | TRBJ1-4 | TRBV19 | CASSTSTNEKLFF | TGTGCCAGTAGTACGTCAACTAATGAAAAACTGTTTTTT
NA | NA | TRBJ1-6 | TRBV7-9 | CASSLDTFSPLHF | TGTGCCAGCAGCCTCGACACGTTTTCACCCCTCCACTTT
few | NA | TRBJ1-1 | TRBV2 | CASSESPGLNTEAFF | TGTGCCAGCAGTGAATCGCCAGGTTTGAACACTGAAGCTTTCTTT
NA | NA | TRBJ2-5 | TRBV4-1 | CASSQQSGYQETQYF | TGCGCCAGCAGCCAACAATCGGGTTACCAAGAGACCCAGTACTTC